These 14 T cell receptor beta chains originate from one sample sequenced in a study of cytomegalovirus exposure and HLA in healthy donors. PCR involved 60 Vbeta and 13 Jbeta primers. Clones were sequenced by immunoSEQ multiplex PCR, and TCRdb holds only the in-frame ones, with some missing. Counted here are over 100,000 clones, 60% to 80% occurring once; the ten biggest clones make up around 4.2%. Sequencing was done on a sample of PBMCs. These receptors were collected from a man aged 45-65 years in good health and CMV-seropositive.

The V call is TRBV13, the J call TRBJ2-5; D call uncertain. TRBJ2-7 matches the DNA end more closely, so the J call is doubtful. The germline gives CDR1 PRHDT, CDR2 FYEKMQ (reference sequence). The CDR3 has 16 amino acids. CDR3 protein: CASSLGTFPLSYEQYF. In DNA, the CDR3 is TGTGCCAGCAGCTTAGGCACGTTCCCACTCTCCTACGAGCAGTACTTC.

V gene TRBV4-1 combines with J gene TRBJ1-4; 7 nucleotides line up with TRBD1. This CDR3 is 15 amino acids long. Germline V gene lookup returns CDR1 MGHRA and CDR2 YSYEKL. The junction had 4 bases not matched to a gene; V was cut back by 0 bases and J by 6 bases. CDR3 sequence: CASSQDRDRDEKLFF. For the CDR3, the DNA is TGCGCCAGCAGCCAAGACAGAGACAGGGATGAAAAACTGTTTTTT.

The genes are TRBV5-8 and TRBJ1-6; 7 positions match TRBD1. The V gene's germline CDR1 is SGHTS and CDR2 YDEGEE. J was trimmed by 10 bases and V by 4 bases; bases with no gene match: 11. The length of the CDR3 is 15 residues. CDR3: CASSPWTGTSSPLHF. DNA for the CDR3: TGTGCCAGCAGCCCGTGGACAGGCACTTCCTCACCCCTCCACTTT.

This chain uses TRBV25-1 with TRBJ2-2; TRBD1 aligns across 12 bases. The CDR3 totals 18 residues. The V and J ends lost 4 bases and 0 bases, in that order; junction bases with no gene match: 6. Germline CDR1 is MGHDK and CDR2 is SYGVNS. The CDR3 nucleotides read TGTGCCAGCAGTGGCCGGGACAGGGGGCTAGCGAACACCGGGGAGCTGTTTTTT. It encodes CASSGRDRGLANTGELFF.

The chain combines TRBV27 with TRBJ1-2; D gene uncertain. Per the germline V gene, CDR1 is MNHEY and CDR2 is SMNVEV (reference sequence). The CDR3 is made up of 13 amino acids. V shed 2 bases and J shed 2 bases, with 6 bases lying between them. The CDR3 DNA sequence: TGTGCCAGCAGTTTAGGGAGGAACTATGGCTACACCTTC. Protein product: CASSLGRNYGYTF.

The chain uses TRBV6-6 and TRBJ2-7; D may be TRBD2 (5 bases). Trimming shortened V by 5 bases and J by 2 bases, and 7 bases separated the two germline ends. CDR3 size: 12 residues. The V gene's germline CDR1 is MNHNY and CDR2 SVGAGI (reference sequence). The CDR3 DNA follows: TGTGCCAGCAGTCTGGAGGCCTACGAGCAGTACTTC. Protein product: CASSLEAYEQYF.

The CDR3 region is CSVESPGLGRNEQFF. DNA of the CDR3: TGCAGCGTTGAAAGTCCGGGACTAGGAAGGAATGAGCAGTTCTTC. The rearrangement links TRBV29-1 to TRBJ2-1, with TRBD2 matching 8 bases. The ends lost 2 bases at V and 7 bases at J; junction bases unmatched: 10. The CDR3 consists of 15 residues. Germline values: CDR1 SQVTM, CDR2 ANQGSEA.

V gene TRBV25-1 combines with J gene TRBJ2-1, with 7 bases fitting TRBD1. Germline lookup yields CDR1 MGHDK and CDR2 SYGVNS. V lost 2 bases, J lost 3 bases, and 4 bases stayed unmatched. The CDR3 sequence is 15 residues long. The CDR3 DNA is TGTGCCAGCAGTGAAGGACAGGCGAACTACAATGAGCAGTTCTTC. Translating gives CASSEGQANYNEQFF.

V and J are TRBV19 and TRBJ2-1; TRBD2 is a possible D gene (5 bases). The CDR3 has 13 amino acids. The germline V and J ends were trimmed by 6 bases and 9 bases, with 15 bases remaining between them. Looked up from germline, CDR1 is LNHDA and CDR2 is SQIVND (reference sequence). For the CDR3, the DNA is TGTGCCAGTAGCCTTGACGGAGGAGGTGAGCAGTTCTTC. Encoded protein: CASSLDGGGEQFF. The full variable domain, completed using reference TRBV19 and TRBJ2-1, is DGGITQSPKYLFRKEGQNVTLSCEQNLNHDAMYWYRQDPGQGLRLIYYSQIVNDFQKGDIAEGYSVSREKKESFPLTVTSAQKNPTAFYLCASSLDGGGEQFFGPGTRLTVL.

The chain joins TRBV5-1 to TRBJ2-7; 9 nucleotides match TRBD1. Losses at the gene ends were 0 bases for V and 4 bases for J; bases not matched to a gene: 5. The CDR3 covers 15 residues. Germline V gene lookup returns CDR1 SGHRS and CDR2 YFSETQ. This CDR3 reads CASSLGGTGRYEQYF. The CDR3 DNA is TGCGCCAGCAGCTTGGGGGGGACAGGGCGGTACGAGCAGTACTTC.

The V gene is TRBV7-9, the J gene TRBJ1-5, with D unresolved. The CDR3 is 12 amino acids. Trimming left V 2 bases short and J 4 bases short, with 3 bases between. Germline CDR1 reads SEHNR; CDR2 reads FQNEAQ (reference sequence). The CDR3 reads CASSLQNQPQHF. CDR3 DNA: TGTGCCAGCAGCTTACAGAATCAGCCCCAGCATTTT.

The rearrangement links TRBV4-1 to TRBJ2-5, with TRBD1 identical over 7 bases. The germline gives CDR1 MGHRA, CDR2 YSYEKL. V lost 0 bases and J lost 5; bases outside the gene matches: 6. This CDR3 contains 15 residues. The CDR3 DNA follows: TGCGCCAGCAGCCAAGATGGGACAGTTTCGGAGACCCAGTACTTC. Translated, it gives CASSQDGTVSETQYF.

The chain recombines TRBV29-1 with TRBJ2-1; 11 nucleotides align to TRBD2. V lost 6 bases to trimming and J lost 9 bases; unmatched junction nucleotides: 7. From germline, CDR1 is SQVTM and CDR2 ANQGSEA. This CDR3 has 13 residues. The CDR3 region has the DNA TGCAGCGTGGTCGGACTAGCGGGCGGTGAGCAGTTCTTC. Translating gives CSVVGLAGGEQFF.

The CDR3 reads CASSRDRGDTEAFF. CDR3 in DNA: TGTGCCAGCAGTCGAGACAGGGGGGACACTGAAGCTTTCTTT. The chain combines TRBV2 with TRBJ1-1; 9 bases align to TRBD1. V lost 5 bases, J lost 3 bases, and 4 bases stayed unmatched. Germline V gene data show CDR1 as SNHLY and CDR2 as FYNNEI. The CDR3 is 14 residues long.